This TCR beta chain was sequenced in a study of blood T cell repertoires in COVID-19. Overall study: The United States, Italy and Spain were the sources of the acute and convalescent COVID-19 samples. Nucleic acid was either cDNA or gDNA, and it came from T cells, B-cell-depleted T cells, or PBMCs.

The ends were cut back, 6 bases at V and 3 bases at J, with 11 bases in the middle. The CDR3 extends over 13 amino acids. The germline V gene has CDR1 MNHNY and CDR2 SVGAGI (reference sequence). As processed by the authors: Estimation of nucleated cell counts was performed using reference gene primer amplification. Produced via immunoSEQ multiplex PCR; TCRdb's table is partial and in-frame only. For V, J and clone size, that table is used; D and trimming come from the DNA. The table has 25,000 to 35,000 clones, around 90% seen once; the top ten hold roughly 5%. V is TRBV6-6 and J is TRBJ1-1; D remains ambiguous. Sample: peripheral blood. This sequence originates from a human donor in a cohort sampled during active COVID-19. CDR3 sequence reads: CASSRPEDTEAFF. For the CDR3, the DNA is TGTGCCAGCAGCCGGCCAGAGGACACTGAAGCTTTCTTT.